Listed below are T cell receptor beta chains from one sample, sequenced in a study of T cells in Graves' hyperthyroidism and ophthalmopathy. TCRdb processed the multiplex PCR reads anew with MiXCR; each CDR3 protein has one entry. The profile shows more than 500,000 distinct CDR3 sequences, around 15% of them singletons. Sample: blood. The origin of the receptors is a woman aged 40 to 49 with Graves' hyperthyroidism. The CDR3 runs from the conserved cysteine through the conserved F or W. A D gene is named only where the DNA matches it firmly. Clone size is shown for a subset of rows, as once, few, many or a class of expanded clone.

>-|many|TRBV7-9|TRBJ1-2
TGTGCCAGCAGCTTTGGCGCCGGGATGGAGGACTATGGCTACACCTTC
CASSFGAGMEDYGYTF
>TRBD1|-|TRBV29-1|TRBJ1-5
TGCAGCGTTTTATTGGACAGGGGGCGGAATCAGCCCCAGCATTTT
CSVLLDRGRNQPQHF
>TRBD1|many|TRBV2|TRBJ1-1
TGTGCCAGCAATCCCAAGGGGACAGGGTTGAACACTGAAGCTTTCTTT
CASNPKGTGLNTEAFF
>-|many|TRBV18|TRBJ1-1
TGTGCCAGCTCTCAGGGATGGGACGCAGACACTGAAGCTTTCTTT
CASSQGWDADTEAFF
>-|many|TRBV3-1|TRBJ1-1
TGTGCCAGCAGCCAAGCAACGGGGGCCTCAGCTTTCTTT
CASSQATGASAFF
>TRBD1|few|TRBV12-3/TRBV12-4|TRBJ1-1
TGTGCCAGCAGTACCGGGACAGGGGGCGTCACTGAAGCTTTCTTT
CASSTGTGGVTEAFF
>-|-|TRBV19|TRBJ1-5
TGTGCCAGTAGTATTGGGAACCGGTATAGCAATCAGCCCCAGCATTTT
CASSIGNRYSNQPQHF
>-|few|TRBV28|TRBJ2-2
TGTGCCAGCAGGGTCAGCGGGTTGTCGAACACCGGGGAGCTGTTTTTT
CASRVSGLSNTGELFF
>-|many|TRBV20-1|TRBJ1-2
TGCAGTGCTAGGTATCAGGATCCTGGCTACACCTTC
CSARYQDPGYTF
>TRBD2|few|TRBV6-1|TRBJ2-7
TGTGCCAGCAGTACCACTCGCGGGAGGGTGTACGAGCAGTACTTC
CASSTTRGRVYEQYF
>-|few|TRBV6-1|TRBJ2-3
TGTGCCAGCAGTGAGATTGGCGTGGGCACAGATACGCAGTATTTT
CASSEIGVGTDTQYF
>-|few|TRBV3-1|TRBJ2-2
TGTGCCAGCAGCCAAGTAGTAGACACCGGGGAGCTGTTTTTT
CASSQVVDTGELFF
>TRBD1|-|TRBV20-1|TRBJ2-7
TGCAGTGCAAAAGAACAGGGGCCTAGTGAATACGAGCAGTACTTC
CSAKEQGPSEYEQYF
>TRBD2|many|TRBV20-1|TRBJ2-3
TGCAGTGCTAGAGATCCAGAAGCGGGGAGCACAGATACGCAGTATTTT
CSARDPEAGSTDTQYF
>TRBD1|many|TRBV6-1|TRBJ2-5
TGTGCCAGTACCCCGGGACAGCAAGAGACCCAGTACTTC
CASTPGQQETQYF
>-|few|TRBV15|TRBJ2-5
TGTGCCACCAGCAGAGATGAAGGGGAGACCCAGTACTTC
CATSRDEGETQYF
>-|many|TRBV28|TRBJ1-1
TGTGCCAGCAGTTTAATCGTGAACACTGAAGCTTTCTTT
CASSLIVNTEAFF
>-|many|TRBV12-3/TRBV12-4|TRBJ2-7
TGTGCCAGCAGTTTATTAAGGGGAAACGAGCAGTACTTC
CASSLLRGNEQYF
>-|many|TRBV11-1|TRBJ2-1
TGTGCCAGCAGCTTAGACTTGTCCGGGACATTTTCCTACAATGAGCAGTTCTTC
CASSLDLSGTFSYNEQFF
>TRBD1|-|TRBV18|TRBJ1-1
TGTGCCGGCTCAATCACAGGGGACGACACTGAAGCTTTCTTT
CAGSITGDDTEAFF
>-|many|TRBV12-3/TRBV12-4|TRBJ2-4
TGTGCCAGCAGTTTTGGATTAGGGGAACTAGCCAAAAACATTCAGTACTTC
CASSFGLGELAKNIQYF
>-|-|TRBV6-9|TRBJ2-2
TGTGCCAGCAGTTCCAGGATCGTCGGGGAGCTGTTTTTT
CASSSRIVGELFF
>TRBD2|many|TRBV7-2|TRBJ2-3
TGTGCCAGCAGCCTTCGGAGCGGGAGCATCACAGATACGCAGTATTTT
CASSLRSGSITDTQYF
>TRBD2|-|TRBV7-2|TRBJ2-1
TGTGCCAGCAGCTTCATAGCGGGAGCGGGCTCCTACAATGAGCAGTTCTTC
CASSFIAGAGSYNEQFF
>-|many|TRBV2|TRBJ2-3
TGTGCCAGCAGTCGGGACAGCACAGATACGCAGTATTTT
CASSRDSTDTQYF
>TRBD2|-|TRBV6-1|TRBJ2-3
TGTGCCAGCAGTCACGGACTAGCGGGTAGGCGCACAGATACGCAGTATTTT
CASSHGLAGRRTDTQYF
>-|few|TRBV6-1|TRBJ2-7
TGTGCCAGCAGTACAGACTCGTCCTACGAGCAGTACTTC
CASSTDSSYEQYF
>TRBD2|-|TRBV11-2|TRBJ2-3
TGTGCCAGCAGACCGACTAGCGGGAGAGCAGATACGCAGTATTTT
CASRPTSGRADTQYF
>-|many|TRBV30|TRBJ2-5
TGTGCCTGGAGTGGAATTTTGGAGACCCAGTACTTC
CAWSGILETQYF
>-|many|TRBV12-3/TRBV12-4|TRBJ1-1
TGTGCCAGCAGTTTCTCGGGATCGGAAGCTTTCTTT
CASSFSGSEAFF
>TRBD2|-|TRBV11-2|TRBJ2-7
TGTGCCAGCAGCCCTATTCCGGGACTATCGAACTACGAGCAGTACTTC
CASSPIPGLSNYEQYF
>-|-|TRBV5-6|TRBJ2-5
TGTGCCAGCACAGTGCAGGGAGCGTTCCAAGAGACCCAGTACTTC
CASTVQGAFQETQYF
>-|-|TRBV20-1|TRBJ1-5
TGCAGTGCCCCCTTGGGGGTCAATCAGCCCCAGCATTTT
CSAPLGVNQPQHF
>TRBD2|many|TRBV20-1|TRBJ2-7
TGCAGTGCTAGTCTGCGGGAGAAGTCCTACGAGCAGTACTTC
CSASLREKSYEQYF
>-|many|TRBV9|TRBJ2-5
TGTGCCAGCAGCGTAAGGGCCCAGGGGCAAGAGACCCAGTACTTC
CASSVRAQGQETQYF
>-|many|TRBV11-2|TRBJ2-7
TGTGCCAGCAGCAGAGACGGACTCAGTTTGTCCTACGAGCAGTACTTC
CASSRDGLSLSYEQYF
>-|many|TRBV27|TRBJ2-1
TGTGCCAGCAGTTCAGCGGGTGAGCAGTTCTTC
CASSSAGEQFF
>-|many|TRBV7-9|TRBJ2-1
TGTGCCAGCAAGGCGGTCTCCTACAATGAGCAGTTCTTC
CASKAVSYNEQFF
>-|-|TRBV18|TRBJ1-1
TGTGCCAGCTCACCGCAGTCCGGACCCGAAAACACTGAAGCTTTCTTT
CASSPQSGPENTEAFF
>-|few|TRBV20-1|TRBJ2-3
TGCAGTGCTAGAGGGGGCCTGGATACGCAGTATTTT
CSARGGLDTQYF
>-|few|TRBV4-1|TRBJ2-7
TGCGCCAGCAGCCAACGTTCGGGTGGGGGAGACGAGCAGTACTTC
CASSQRSGGGDEQYF
>-|-|TRBV10-3|TRBJ2-7
TGTGCCACCCGGGAGTCCTACGAGCAGTACTTC
CATRESYEQYF
>-|-|TRBV18|TRBJ2-1
TGTGCCAGCTCACCAAGGAAGGCCGACTACAATGAGCAGTTCTTC
CASSPRKADYNEQFF
>-|-|TRBV30|TRBJ1-5
TGTGTCTGCAAGACAATGGGGCAGTCTGACAATCAGCCCCAGCATTTT
CVCKTMGQSDNQPQHF
>TRBD1|many|TRBV28|TRBJ2-2
TGTGCCAGCAGTACAGGGGTGAACACCGGGGAGCTGTTTTTT
CASSTGVNTGELFF
>-|many|TRBV2|TRBJ1-3
TGTGCCAGCAGAACAGGAAACTCTGGAAACACCATATATTTT
CASRTGNSGNTIYF
>TRBD2|-|TRBV9|TRBJ2-7
TGTGCCAGCAGCGTAGTGAGGAGACTAGCGGGAGGTTACAAGCACTACGAGCAGTACTTC
CASSVVRRLAGGYKHYEQYF